Following are 23 T cell receptor beta chains from one sample sequenced in a study of control samples from healthy donors and cancer patients. The table came from immunoSEQ multiplex PCR; TCRdb's copy has only in-frame clones and leaves some out. The sample carries about 410,000 clones, 80% to 95% recorded once. The sequencing sample was made of PBMCs. The receptors here all came from a middle-aged man with head and neck cancer.

The chain has TRBV18 and TRBJ2-7, with D unresolved. From germline, CDR1 is KGHSH and CDR2 LQKENI. There are 16 residues in the CDR3. V lost 1 base and J 2 bases, leaving 15 bases between the germline ends. The CDR3 loop reads CASSPLPGLTTYEQYF. CDR3 DNA sequence: TGTGCCAGCTCACCACTACCGGGCCTAACGACCTACGAGCAGTACTTC.

The table lists this clone with a count of one. This CDR3 is CAWTVAGDTQYF. The CDR3, as DNA: TGTGCCTGGACAGTAGCGGGCGATACGCAGTATTTT. The V and J genes are TRBV30 and TRBJ2-3; 7 bases map to TRBD2. Germline assignment: CDR1 GTSNPN and CDR2 SVGIG (reference sequence). Losses at the gene ends were 4 bases for V and 6 bases for J; bases not matched to a gene: 4. This CDR3 region has 12 residues. Looking up the rest from reference TRBV30 and TRBJ2-3 gives the full variable domain: SQTIHQWPATLVQPVGSPLSLECTVEGTSNPNLYWYRQAAGRGLQLLFYSVGIGQISSEVPQNLSASRPQDRQFILSSKKLLLSDSGFYLCAWTVAGDTQYFGPGTRLTVL.

The J gene is TRBJ1-1, the V gene TRBV7-3; 9 positions agree with TRBD1. This CDR3 is 15 amino acids long. J lost 4 bases, V lost 5 bases, and 8 bases had no gene match. Germline CDR1 is SGHTA and CDR2 is FQGTGA. The CDR3 DNA reads TGTGCCAGCAGCGTCCCCGGGACAGGGAGCACTGAAGCTTTCTTT. Amino acids: CASSVPGTGSTEAFF.

This sequence joins TRBV27 and TRBJ1-2; D perhaps matches TRBD1 (6 bases). The CDR3 totals 15 residues. CDR1 is MNHEY and CDR2 is SMNVEV in the germline V gene (reference sequence). Trimming took off 7 bases at V and 3 bases at J, with 18 bases between the two ends. The CDR3 sequence: CASTLNPPGDYGYTF. CDR3 sequence (DNA): TGTGCCAGCACCCTCAACCCTCCAGGGGACTATGGCTACACCTTC.

The rearrangement uses TRBV7-8 and TRBJ1-1; 7 bases agree with TRBD1. Germline lookup yields CDR1 SGHVS and CDR2 FQNEAQ. With 1 base clipped from V and 4 bases from J, the junction kept 6 bases outside the gene matches. The CDR3 is 15 amino acids. CDR3 nucleotide sequence: TGTGCCAGCAGCTTAGTACGAGGGGGCGGCACTGAAGCTTTCTTT. Translating gives CASSLVRGGGTEAFF. The variable domain in full, completed from reference TRBV7-8 and TRBJ1-1, reads GAGVSQSPRYKVAKRGQDVALRCDPISGHVSLFWYQQALGQGPEFLTYFQNEAQLDKSGLPSDRFFAERPEGSVSTLKIQRTQQEDSAVYLCASSLVRGGGTEAFFGQGTRLTVV.

V is TRBV18 and J is TRBJ2-3, with D unresolved. The V gene's germline CDR1 is KGHSH and CDR2 LQKENI. V was shortened by 2 bases and J by 1 base, with 7 bases between the two germline ends. This CDR3 is built from 14 residues. CDR3 DNA: TGTGCCAGCTCACCAGGTGTCCGCACAGATACGCAGTATTTT. Its protein is CASSPGVRTDTQYF. Drawing the rest from reference TRBV18 and TRBJ2-3, the complete variable domain is NAGVMQNPRHLVRRRGQEARLRCSPMKGHSHVYWYRQLPEEGLKFMVYLQKENIIDESGMPKERFSAEFPKEGPSILRIQQVVRGDSAAYFCASSPGVRTDTQYFGPGTRLTVL.

The rearrangement joins TRBV21-1 to TRBJ2-7; TRBD2, as called in the table, went unchecked against the DNA. TRBV21-1 is classified as a pseudogene. The CDR3 has 14 residues. The CDR3, as DNA: TGTGCCAGCAGCCCCCGACTAGTACGGCACGAGCAGTACTTC. It codes for CASSPRLVRHEQYF.

The chain links TRBV2 to TRBJ2-2; the match to TRBD1 covers 9 bases. The V and J ends lost 2 bases and 2 bases, in that order; junction bases with no gene match: 3. In germline, CDR1 is SNHLY, CDR2 FYNNEI. CDR3 length equals 16 residues. CDR3 in DNA: TGTGCCAGCAGTGAACGGGGACAGGGAAACACCGGGGAGCTGTTTTTT. Protein: CASSERGQGNTGELFF. Full variable domain (rest looked up from reference TRBV2 and TRBJ2-2): EPEVTQTPSHQVTQMGQEVILRCVPISNHLYFYWYRQILGQKVEFLVSFYNNEISEKSEIFDDQFSVERPDGSNFTLKIRSTKLEDSAMYFCASSERGQGNTGELFFGEGSRLTVL.

The gene calls are TRBV24-1 and TRBJ2-2; D may be TRBD2 (6 bases). CDR1 and CDR2 from the germline V gene are KGHDR and SFDVKD. The CDR3 runs 14 residues. V was clipped by 9 bases and J by 3 bases, with 13 bases between them. CDR3 sequence: CATALGGDTGELFF. CDR3 coding DNA: TGTGCCACCGCGTTGGGGGGTGACACCGGGGAGCTGTTTTTT.

The chain uses TRBV9 and TRBJ2-7; 8 nucleotides line up with TRBD1. The CDR3 spans 13 residues. Germline trimming cut 7 bases from V and 6 bases from J; bases unmatched to any gene: 9. Germline values: CDR1 SGDLS, CDR2 YYNGEE. CDR3 residues: CASGPMTGAEQYF. In DNA form, the CDR3 reads TGTGCCAGCGGGCCGATGACAGGGGCCGAGCAGTACTTC.

V gene TRBV4-2 combines with J gene TRBJ1-6; unclear D gene. The CDR3 spans 20 residues. With 0 bases removed from V and 6 bases from J, the gap between germline ends came to 24 bases. The germline CDR1 and CDR2 sequences are LGHNA and YNFKEQ. CDR3 DNA: TGTGCCAGCAGCCAAGATCTAGGACGAAAGACCACCCTACCTAATTCACCCCTCCACTTT. Translating gives CASSQDLGRKTTLPNSPLHF.

V gene TRBV24-1 combines with J gene TRBJ2-6; D remains unclear. The germline CDR1 and CDR2 sequences are KGHDR and SFDVKD. Trimming removed 4 bases at V and 0 bases at J, with 15 bases between. The CDR3 loop spans 18 amino acids. The CDR3 region has the DNA TGTGCCACCAGTGACCCATCCTCCCCATACTCTGGGGCCAACGTCCTGACTTTC. Translated, it gives CATSDPSSPYSGANVLTF.

The chain couples TRBV3-1 (or the pseudogene TRBV3-2) to TRBJ2-3, with TRBD2 as a possible D gene (5 bases). Germline V lookup: CDR1 LGHDT, CDR2 YNNKEL (reference sequence). V was cut by 0 bases and J by 1 base, with 11 bases left in between. This CDR3 region has 16 residues. CDR3 bases: TGTGCCAGCAGCCAAGACCGGGGTCTCGGCACAGATACGCAGTATTTT. Translating it yields CASSQDRGLGTDTQYF.

This clone was found many times. The chain carries TRBV6-1 and TRBJ2-7; 8 bases line up with TRBD2. Per the germline V gene, CDR1 is MNHNS and CDR2 is SASEGT. The CDR3 loop spans 16 amino acids. The junction had 13 bases not matched to a gene; V was cut back by 4 bases and J by 5 bases. CDR3 sequence: CASSGSILAGGDEQYF. CDR3 bases: TGTGCCAGCAGTGGATCAATCCTAGCGGGTGGCGACGAGCAGTACTTC.

This clone was seen a handful of times. This CDR3 is also generated by other DNA sequences in the sample. The chain employs TRBV6-5 and TRBJ2-7; 8 positions agree with TRBD1. After removal of 6 bases from V and 2 bases from J, the junction contained 0 bases not matched to a gene. CDR1 MNHEY and CDR2 SVGAGI come from the germline V gene. The CDR3 has 12 residues. The CDR3 DNA reads as TGTGCCAGCAGACAGGGGGCCTACGAGCAGTACTTC. Translating gives CASRQGAYEQYF.

This chain links TRBV27 with TRBJ1-4, with unresolved D. The CDR3 totals 15 residues. Germline loops: CDR1 MNHEY, CDR2 SMNVEV (reference sequence). Trimming left V 2 bases short and J 0 bases short, with 7 bases between. This CDR3 reads CASSLRWSTNEKLFF. The CDR3 bases are TGTGCCAGCAGTTTACGCTGGTCAACTAATGAAAAACTGTTTTTT.

CDR3 protein: CASSLDVGGLFF. The CDR3, as DNA: TGTGCCAGCAGCTTAGACGTAGGGGGTCTGTTTTTT. V usage is TRBV7-2 and J usage is TRBJ2-2, with a possible D match to TRBD1 (6 bases). This CDR3 has 12 amino acids. V lost 1 base to trimming and J lost 14 bases, with 11 bases between them. From germline, CDR1 is SGHTA and CDR2 FQGNSA.

This chain uses TRBV3-1 (or the pseudogene TRBV3-2) with TRBJ2-1; 11 positions agree with TRBD1. J was trimmed by 6 bases and V by 6 bases; bases with no gene match: 7. From germline, CDR1 is LGHDT and CDR2 YNNKEL (reference sequence). This CDR3 spans 15 amino acids. The CDR3 sequence: CASSYSGTGGNEQFF. In nucleotides, the CDR3 is TGTGCCAGCAGTTACTCCGGGACAGGGGGCAATGAGCAGTTCTTC.

The chain is built from TRBV19 and TRBJ2-7, with no clear D. The germline CDR1 and CDR2 sequences are LNHDA and SQIVND (reference sequence). The V and J ends lost 0 bases and 6 bases respectively, with 15 bases between them. CDR3 length: 15 residues. The CDR3 region is CASSIDWTRRGEQYF. The CDR3 coding sequence is TGTGCCAGTAGTATAGATTGGACCCGCCGCGGCGAGCAGTACTTC.

V gene TRBV6-4 combines with J gene TRBJ2-3; possible D gene TRBD2, 7 bases. This CDR3 has 16 amino acids. Trimming pared 2 bases from V and 3 bases from J, leaving 15 bases between. Germline V gene lookup returns CDR1 MRHNA and CDR2 SNTAGT. The CDR3 sequence is CASSDTGGAETDTQYF. As DNA, the CDR3 is TGTGCCAGCAGTGACACGGGGGGCGCCGAGACAGATACGCAGTATTTT.

The chain uses TRBV19 and TRBJ2-2; 8 nucleotides line up with TRBD2. Trimming took 3 bases from V and 4 from J; bases not matched to a gene: 7. Germline lookup yields CDR1 LNHDA and CDR2 SQIVND (reference sequence). The CDR3 length is 16 residues. CDR3 loop: CASSIYAGGSTGELFF. As DNA, the CDR3 is TGTGCCAGTAGTATTTATGCGGGAGGTAGCACCGGGGAGCTGTTTTTT.

The chain uses TRBV27 and TRBJ2-1, with TRBD2 matching over 8 bases. This CDR3 comprises 14 residues. Per the germline V gene, CDR1 is MNHEY and CDR2 is SMNVEV (reference sequence). With 5 bases clipped from V and 2 bases from J, the junction kept 2 bases outside the gene matches. This chain's CDR3 is CASSVAGTYNEQFF. The CDR3 coding sequence is TGTGCCAGCAGTGTAGCGGGGACCTACAATGAGCAGTTCTTC.

This chain uses TRBV30 with TRBJ1-5; D may be TRBD1 (6 bases). Germline assignment: CDR1 GTSNPN and CDR2 SVGIG (reference sequence). The CDR3 consists of 13 residues. With 5 bases removed from V and 3 bases from J, the gap between germline ends came to 11 bases. The CDR3 sequence is CAWAGALNQPQHF. The CDR3, as DNA: TGTGCCTGGGCAGGGGCCCTCAATCAGCCCCAGCATTTT.